A single sample gave rise to the 13 T cell receptor beta chains below, sequenced in a study of human T cells and chemical hapten exposure. This sample's time point: patch test 1, 2 weeks after DPC sensitization. Regarding treatment: therapeutic diphenylcyclopropenone sensitization with weekly scalp DPC. TCRdb used MiXCR to reprocess the RACE reads, holding one entry per CDR3 protein. The sample has 95,000 to 150,000 distinct CDR3 sequences; approximately 14% are singletons. The starting material was whole blood, obtained in connection with sensitization to the hapten diphenylcyclopropenone (DPC). The receptors were gathered from a man aged 18-30 years with alopecia areata. Some clones in this sample may be carry-over from other donors' samples.

V and J are TRBV7-7 and TRBJ2-2, with 10 bases fitting TRBD2. CDR3 length equals 17 residues. With V trimmed by 5 bases and J by 3 bases, 9 bases remained unmatched. Germline CDR1 reads SSHAT; CDR2 reads FNYEAQ (reference sequence). The CDR3 loop is CASSRTSGILDTGELFF. For the CDR3, the DNA is TGTGCCAGCAGCCGGACTAGCGGAATCCTAGACACCGGGGAGCTGTTTTTT.

This clonotype was seen more than once but under ten times. V and J are TRBV29-1 and TRBJ1-4; D is uncertain. Germline values: CDR1 SQVTM, CDR2 ANQGSEA. The CDR3 consists of 13 residues. Between the trimmed V and J ends, which lost 4 bases and 3 bases, there was a span of 9 bases. The DNA for the CDR3 is TGCAGCGTTGCTACGGGTGCTAATGAAAAACTGTTTTTT. Amino acid sequence: CSVATGANEKLFF. Looking up the rest from reference TRBV29-1 and TRBJ1-4 gives the full variable domain: SAVISQKPSRDICQRGTSLTIQCQVDSQVTMMFWYRQQPGQSLTLIATANQGSEATYESGFVIDKFPISRPNLTFSTLTVSNMSPEDSSIYLCSVATGANEKLFFGSGTQLSVL.

The chain employs TRBV9 and TRBJ2-3, with TRBD1 matching 7 bases. Trimming at V came to 4 bases and at J to 6 bases, leaving 8 bases not matched to a gene. Germline CDR1 reads SGDLS; CDR2 reads YYNGEE. The CDR3 covers 14 residues. The CDR3 bases are TGTGCCAGCAGCTCTCAGACAGGGACGGATACGCAGTATTTT. The encoded protein is CASSSQTGTDTQYF.

The J gene is TRBJ1-5, the V gene TRBV6-6, with D possibly matching TRBD1 (5 bases). This CDR3 has 13 amino acids. Trimming pared 6 bases from V and 4 bases from J, leaving 10 bases between. Germline assignment: CDR1 MNHNY and CDR2 SVGAGI (reference sequence). The CDR3 loop is CASSRRTNQPQHF. The CDR3 DNA reads as TGTGCCAGCAGCCGTCGGACAAATCAGCCCCAGCATTTT.

This clonotype was seen a handful of times. The V call is TRBV6-1, the J call TRBJ1-6; D not resolved. CDR3 size: 14 residues. V lost 4 bases, J lost 8 bases, and 12 bases lay in between. Germline lookup yields CDR1 MNHNS and CDR2 SASEGT. In DNA, the CDR3 is TGTGCCAGCAGTGTCCAGATTAATTATTCACCCCTCCACTTT. Encoded protein: CASSVQINYSPLHF.

Only a few counts were recorded for this clonotype. This chain connects TRBV28 to TRBJ1-1; D gene ambiguous. The CDR3 loop spans 14 amino acids. Germline V CDR1 and CDR2: MDHEN, SYDVKM. Trimming pared 8 bases from V and 0 bases from J, leaving 13 bases between. The DNA for the CDR3 is TGTGCCAGCTCCTCACTAACCATGAACACTGAAGCTTTCTTT. It yields the protein CASSSLTMNTEAFF.

The chain carries TRBV4-3 and TRBJ1-4, with TRBD1 matching over 10 bases. The germline V gene has CDR1 LGHNA and CDR2 YSLEER. J gave up 8 bases and V 1 base, and 10 bases lay outside the gene matches. The CDR3 extends over 17 amino acids. CDR3 coding DNA: TGCGCCAGCAGCCAAGCCTATGTCGGACAGGGGGGAGAAAAACTGTTTTTT. Its protein is CASSQAYVGQGGEKLFF.

This clonotype turned up a few times. This chain connects TRBV3-1 to TRBJ1-1, with D hard to call. Germline CDR1 and CDR2: LGHDT and YNNKEL (reference sequence). V was clipped by 3 bases and J by 3 bases, with 8 bases between them. This CDR3 is built from 13 residues. The DNA for the CDR3 is TGTGCCAGCAGCCAGGTTGGCGACACTGAAGCTTTCTTT. Protein product: CASSQVGDTEAFF.

This chain uses TRBV7-6 with TRBJ1-1; D is undetermined. The CDR3 is 13 amino acids. V lost 1 base to trimming and J lost 8 bases, with 11 bases between them. Germline lookup yields CDR1 SGHVS and CDR2 FNYEAQ. The CDR3 loop reads CASSLGSSKEAFF. The CDR3 nucleotides are TGTGCCAGCAGCTTAGGGAGCAGTAAAGAAGCTTTCTTT.

This chain uses TRBV6-1 with TRBJ1-1; D uncertain. The CDR3 runs 17 residues. Germline loops: CDR1 MNHNS, CDR2 SASEGT. The ends were cut back, 2 bases at V and 0 bases at J, with 16 bases in the middle. The CDR3 coding sequence is TGTGCCAGCAGTGAATGGAACGTCGAAGGCGTGAACACTGAAGCTTTCTTT. Residues: CASSEWNVEGVNTEAFF.

The CDR3 DNA follows: TGTGCCAGCAGTTTGGGACAGACAACCGGGGAGCTGTTTTTT. This sequence encodes CASSLGQTTGELFF. The V call is TRBV12-3 or TRBV12-4, the J call TRBJ2-2; 7 nucleotides match TRBD1. Trimming at V came to 3 bases and at J to 5 bases, leaving 3 bases not matched to a gene. The CDR3 is made up of 14 amino acids.

This clonotype was seen a few times. The chain joins TRBV5-1 to TRBJ1-1; TRBD1 matches 12 bases. The V gene's germline CDR1 is SGHRS and CDR2 YFSETQ. V shed 3 bases, J shed 2 bases, and the junction held 26 bases outside the gene matches. This CDR3 contains 23 residues. The CDR3 sequence is CASSWGPGQGARWQESPNTEAFF. For the CDR3, the DNA is TGCGCCAGCAGCTGGGGACCGGGACAGGGGGCGCGTTGGCAAGAATCGCCCAACACTGAAGCTTTCTTT.

V gene TRBV18 combines with J gene TRBJ1-1; D uncertain. V was pared by 3 bases and J by 3 bases, with 11 bases between. Germline lookup yields CDR1 KGHSH and CDR2 LQKENI. This CDR3 region has 14 residues. CDR3 nucleotides: TGTGCCAGCTCACCGTCGTACCTGGACACTGAAGCTTTCTTT. This encodes CASSPSYLDTEAFF.